A selection of T cell receptor beta chains follows, all from one sample in a study of cytomegalovirus exposure and HLA in healthy donors. Some clones are missing from TCRdb's copy, which holds only in-frame ones; the method was immunoSEQ multiplex PCR. The sample holds around 150,000 clones, roughly 90% seen once. Material for sequencing was PBMCs. The receptors here all came from a woman under 30 in good health and CMV-seropositive. CDR3s leave out the opening cysteine and the closing phenylalanine or tryptophan. The order of the fields is CDR3 protein, J gene, V gene.

cdr3_aa: ASSRSGTPYNEQF
j_call: TRBJ2-1
v_call: TRBV7-2

cdr3_aa: ACYRGQVSGANVLT
j_call: TRBJ2-6
v_call: TRBV30

cdr3_aa: ASSLRGNETQY
j_call: TRBJ2-5
v_call: TRBV23-1

cdr3_aa: ASSLGGGGDTQY
j_call: TRBJ2-3
v_call: TRBV11-3

cdr3_aa: ASSPQGSTDREKLF
j_call: TRBJ1-4
v_call: TRBV9

cdr3_aa: ASSLWQGSYNEQF
j_call: TRBJ2-1
v_call: TRBV27

cdr3_aa: ASGPHTGFLGTGELF
j_call: TRBJ2-2
v_call: TRBV12-5

cdr3_aa: ASSLGLNYEQY
j_call: TRBJ2-7
v_call: TRBV11-2

cdr3_aa: ASSLAGLPYEQY
j_call: TRBJ2-7
v_call: TRBV5-6

cdr3_aa: AWSRLTYEQY
j_call: TRBJ2-7
v_call: TRBV30

cdr3_aa: ASSHTGGQRYGYT
j_call: TRBJ1-2
v_call: TRBV27

cdr3_aa: ASSSHSEAF
j_call: TRBJ1-1
v_call: TRBV11-2

cdr3_aa: ASSLEEEATYEQY
j_call: TRBJ2-7
v_call: TRBV11-3

cdr3_aa: ASSPDRGYEQY
j_call: TRBJ2-7
v_call: TRBV5-5

cdr3_aa: ASSDRGETQY
j_call: TRBJ2-5
v_call: TRBV9

cdr3_aa: ASSLVGSSGANVLT
j_call: TRBJ2-6
v_call: TRBV7-2

cdr3_aa: ASRPGGPSDEQY
j_call: TRBJ2-7
v_call: TRBV7-9

cdr3_aa: ASSLGQGGNEQF
j_call: TRBJ2-1
v_call: TRBV7-9

cdr3_aa: ASSVGGPANEQF
j_call: TRBJ2-1
v_call: TRBV9

cdr3_aa: ASSQIFSIQF
j_call: TRBJ2-1
v_call: TRBV4-2

cdr3_aa: ASETGETTGELF
j_call: TRBJ2-2
v_call: TRBV7-8

cdr3_aa: ASSSPGQGGGETQY
j_call: TRBJ2-5
v_call: TRBV5-1

cdr3_aa: ASSLLGDEQF
j_call: TRBJ2-1
v_call: TRBV27

cdr3_aa: ASSHGGETQY
j_call: TRBJ2-5
v_call: TRBV9

cdr3_aa: ASSLGRAALRDEQF
j_call: TRBJ2-1
v_call: TRBV7-9

cdr3_aa: ASSLKGANEQF
j_call: TRBJ2-1
v_call: TRBV5-1

cdr3_aa: ASRTGAETQY
j_call: TRBJ2-5
v_call: TRBV19

cdr3_aa: ASSWLGLAGVLDTQY
j_call: TRBJ2-3
v_call: TRBV5-6

cdr3_aa: AISGGGRTSSGANVLT
j_call: TRBJ2-6
v_call: TRBV10-3

cdr3_aa: ASGSPGRGEQY
j_call: TRBJ2-7
v_call: TRBV12-5

cdr3_aa: ASSPTGGAGTEAF
j_call: TRBJ1-1
v_call: TRBV7-9

cdr3_aa: AWSGSSRHNEQF
j_call: TRBJ2-1
v_call: TRBV30

cdr3_aa: ASSLGTSRGNEQF
j_call: TRBJ2-1
v_call: TRBV13

cdr3_aa: ASSTGTGWYEQY
j_call: TRBJ2-7
v_call: TRBV9

cdr3_aa: ASSLSGLAGEQY
j_call: TRBJ2-7
v_call: TRBV27

cdr3_aa: AIQDRAFYEQY
j_call: TRBJ2-7
v_call: TRBV10-3

cdr3_aa: ASSQVRQGVDNQPQH
j_call: TRBJ1-5
v_call: TRBV4-1